One T cell receptor (beta chain) is described in this entry. Repertoires were generated with immunoSEQ multiplex PCR, while TCRdb's copy carries only in-frame clones and drops some. The sample includes more than 90,000 clones, 96% of them seen just once. The V gene's germline CDR1 is GTSNPN and CDR2 SVGIG (reference sequence). The CDR3 consists of 15 residues. Unmatched junction bases numbered 4, after V lost 3 bases and J lost 0 bases. These data belong to a study of technical replicates of blood from several donors. V usage is TRBV30 and J usage is TRBJ2-2, with TRBD2 matching 7 bases. The TCR was taken from a human donor in good health. The specimen sequenced was T cells isolated from PBMCs. The CDR3 DNA is TGTGCCTGGAGAAGCGGGGTAGCGAACACCGGGGAGCTGTTTTTT. This translates into CAWRSGVANTGELFF. The full variable domain, completed using reference TRBV30 and TRBJ2-2, is SQTIHQWPATLVQPVGSPLSLECTVEGTSNPNLYWYRQAAGRGLQLLFYSVGIGQISSEVPQNLSASRPQDRQFILSSKKLLLSDSGFYLCAWRSGVANTGELFFGEGSRLTVL.